The rows below give T cell receptor beta chains drawn from one sample of a study of chemoradiotherapy in HPV16-positive cancers. Here immunoSEQ multiplex PCR was the method, and the copy in TCRdb shows in-frame clones only, minus some. The sample records about 3,600 clones, around 95% being singletons. Specimen collection occurred from a patient who underwent chemoradiotherapy. The receptors come from a human donor with HPV-associated anogenital cancer. CDR3s include the opening cysteine and the closing phenylalanine or tryptophan. D genes are given only for firm matches. Not every row has a clone size; where given, it reads once, few, many or a size class.

v_call	d_call	j_call	clone_size	cdr3_nt	cdr3_aa
TRBV7-6	-	TRBJ1-1	few	TGTGCCAGCAGCTTAAATAAGGTCACTGAAGCTTTCTTT	CASSLNKVTEAFF
TRBV5-1	TRBD2	TRBJ2-1	-	TGCGCCAGCAGCTTGGGTAGGCTAGCGGGGGACAATGAGCAGTTCTTC	CASSLGRLAGDNEQFF
TRBV11-3	-	TRBJ2-1	-	TGTGCCAGCAGCTTGGGAATGGGTGAGCAGTTCTTC	CASSLGMGEQFF
TRBV7-2	TRBD2	TRBJ2-1	once	TGTGCCAGCAGCTTAGCGGTTAGCGGGGGATACAATGAGCAGTTCTTC	CASSLAVSGGYNEQFF
TRBV5-4	TRBD2	TRBJ2-1	-	TGTGCCAGCAGCCGCCCGGGAGCGGGAGGCCGAAACAATGAGCAGTTCTTC	CASSRPGAGGRNNEQFF
TRBV19	-	TRBJ2-7	-	TGTGCCAGTAGTATGAGGAACAGGCCTTCCTACGAGCAGTACTTC	CASSMRNRPSYEQYF
TRBV19	TRBD2	TRBJ2-3	-	TGTGCCAGTAAACTTAGCGGGGGGGCTGCCACAGATACGCAGTATTTT	CASKLSGGAATDTQYF
TRBV6-1	-	TRBJ1-2	few	TGTGCCAGCAGTGAAAGGAAGAATGGAGGCTACACCTTC	CASSERKNGGYTF
TRBV4-1	-	TRBJ1-2	-	TGCGCCAGCAGCCAACCCGGACAGACCTATGGCTACACCTTC	CASSQPGQTYGYTF
TRBV18	-	TRBJ2-7	-	TGTGCCAGCTCATCTTCCTACGAGCAGTACTTC	CASSSSYEQYF
TRBV5-5	-	TRBJ2-7	-	TGTGCCAGCGGGGGCGGAGTGGGGGCCGAGCAGTACTTC	CASGGGVGAEQYF
TRBV5-1	TRBD2	TRBJ2-3	-	TGCGCCAGCAGCGTCCAAGCGGGGGGGAGTTCAGATACGCAGTATTTT	CASSVQAGGSSDTQYF
TRBV29-1	-	TRBJ2-2	-	TGCAGCGTTGAGGTCGGATACACCGGGGAGCTGTTTTTT	CSVEVGYTGELFF
TRBV10-1	TRBD1	TRBJ1-1	-	TGCGCCAGCAGTGAGACAGGGGTGACTGAAGCTTTCTTT	CASSETGVTEAFF
TRBV4-1	-	TRBJ2-7	-	TGCGCCAGCAGGTCTGCCCCCAGGGTCCCCTACGAGCAGTACTTC	CASRSAPRVPYEQYF
TRBV10-3	-	TRBJ2-7	once	TGTGCCATCTTGGGCGGGACGGACGCGACGAACTACGAGCAGTACTTC	CAILGGTDATNYEQYF
TRBV11-3	TRBD2	TRBJ2-1	-	TGTGCCAGCAGCCCCGCGGTGGTGGCGGGGGGAATAGGGAATGAGCAGTTCTTC	CASSPAVVAGGIGNEQFF
TRBV19	TRBD1	TRBJ1-5	-	TGTGCCAGTAGTATCCCCGGACAGGGGGCACGTCAGCCCCAGCATTTT	CASSIPGQGARQPQHF
TRBV6-1	-	TRBJ2-6	-	TGTGCCAGCGCCGCCGGGGCCAACGTCCTGACTTTC	CASAAGANVLTF
TRBV5-8	TRBD1	TRBJ1-1	-	TGTGCCAGCAGCTCCTGGACAGGGCCCACTGAAGCTTTCTTT	CASSSWTGPTEAFF